The 7 T cell receptor beta chains in this list originate from one sample, sequenced in a study of cytomegalovirus exposure and HLA in healthy donors (dated by TCRdb to 2017 to 2019). The library was obtained by the immunoSEQ multiplex PCR assay. For the multiplex PCR, a mixture combining 60 forward primers for TCR Vbeta segments and 13 reverse primers for TCR Jbeta segments was used. Held by TCRdb, this immuneACCESS table contains in-frame sequences only and omits some clones. Under half of the omission traces to an unresolved V gene where checked; the cause of the rest is unknown. The sample table holds more than 85,000 clones, of which 15% were seen once. In total, the top ten clones hold more than 0.8% of the sample. The sequencing sample was made of PBMCs. Receptors originate from a female donor in good health and CMV-seronegative.

This clone was counted between two and nine times. The chain has TRBV9 and TRBJ2-7; 10 bases map to TRBD2. The germline V gene has CDR1 SGDLS and CDR2 YYNGEE. V shed 6 bases and J 5 bases; nucleotides not matched to a gene: 8. This CDR3 has 14 residues. For the CDR3, the DNA is TGTGCCAGCACCCGCACTAGCGGGATGAACGAGCAGTACTTC. This codes for CASTRTSGMNEQYF.

This clone was counted between two and nine times. J is TRBJ2-4 and V is TRBV13; TRBD2 might be the D (6 bases). Germline V lookup: CDR1 PRHDT, CDR2 FYEKMQ (reference sequence). The CDR3 totals 14 residues. The V end lost 3 bases, the J end lost 0 bases, and 6 bases lay between the germline ends. This CDR3 reads CASSLGLAKNIQYF. DNA for the CDR3: TGTGCCAGCAGCTTGGGACTAGCCAAAAACATTCAGTACTTC.

This clone was observed a few times. The chain couples TRBV5-1 to TRBJ1-2; the D gene is possibly TRBD1 (6 bases). Trimming took off 0 bases at V and 4 bases at J, with 13 bases between the two ends. CDR1 is SGHRS, CDR2 YFSETQ, per germline. The CDR3 consists of 15 residues. DNA for the CDR3: TGCGCCAGCAGCTTGGAGGCGGGGGCGGGCTATGGCTACACCTTC. As protein: CASSLEAGAGYGYTF. Supplemented by reference TRBV5-1 and TRBJ1-2, the full variable domain reads KAGVTQTPRYLIKTRGQQVTLSCSPISGHRSVSWYQQTPGQGLQFLFEYFSETQRNKGNFPGRFSGRQFSNSRSEMNVSTLELGDSALYLCASSLEAGAGYGYTFGSGTRLTVV.

This clone was observed a few times. V and J are TRBV13 and TRBJ2-7, with 10 bases fitting TRBD2. The CDR3 has 15 amino acids. V trimming: 5 bases; J trimming: 9 bases; junction bases outside the gene matches: 13. Germline V gene lookup returns CDR1 PRHDT and CDR2 FYEKMQ (reference sequence). In DNA form, the CDR3 reads TGTGCCAGCAGCCTGGGGGGGACTAGCGTACTGGGGCAGTACTTC. It yields the protein CASSLGGTSVLGQYF.

The chain combines TRBV15 with TRBJ2-3; 11 bases are a match to TRBD2. The V segment lost 2 bases and the J segment 1 base; nucleotides outside the gene matches: 2. The CDR3 length is 16 residues. Germline lookup yields CDR1 LNHNV and CDR2 YYDKDF (reference sequence). The CDR3 nucleotides read TGTGCCACCAGCAGACAACTAGCGGGAGGCACAGATACGCAGTATTTT. It codes for CATSRQLAGGTDTQYF.

This rearrangement joins TRBV2 to TRBJ2-1; 11 bases map to TRBD2. The CDR3 runs 18 residues. Germline V gene lookup returns CDR1 SNHLY and CDR2 FYNNEI. V lost 3 bases, J lost 4 bases, and 11 bases stayed unmatched. The CDR3 coding sequence is TGTGCCAGCAGTGACACTAGCGGGAGCCCCAGGGGGTACAATGAGCAGTTCTTC. Amino acids: CASSDTSGSPRGYNEQFF.

This chain connects TRBV5-6 to TRBJ1-6, with D unresolved. CDR3 length: 15 amino acids. Germline CDR1 reads SGHDT; CDR2 reads YYEEEE. V lost 4 bases and J 7 bases, leaving 15 bases between the germline ends. In DNA, the CDR3 is TGTGCCAGCAGCCCCCGGACTGTAGTGAATTCACCCCTCCACTTT. Encoded protein: CASSPRTVVNSPLHF. The full variable domain, completed using reference TRBV5-6 and TRBJ1-6, is DAGVTQSPTHLIKTRGQQVTLRCSPKSGHDTVSWYQQALGQGPQFIFQYYEEEERQRGNFPDRFSGHQFPNYSSELNVNALLLGDSALYLCASSPRTVVNSPLHFGNGTRLTVT.